This TCR beta chain is drawn from a study of identical twins. Study-wide results and limits: Whereas memory repertoires showed no such difference, abundant cord blood beta clonotypes carried fewer insertions.

The CDR3 has 12 residues. The V end lost 6 bases, the J end lost 3 bases, and 9 bases lay between the germline ends. Germline V CDR1 and CDR2: SGHDT, YYEEEE. TCRdb called the 5' RACE reads again in MiXCR, with one record for every CDR3 protein. The repertoire holds hundreds of thousands of distinct CDR3 sequences, 5.5% to 6.5% seen once, with approximately 2% in the top ten. This clonotype was detected ten times or more. Its matching antigen is unknown. The chain is built from TRBV5-6 and TRBJ2-5; possibly TRBD1 for D (6 bases). The origin of this receptor is a man aged 18 to 29 in good health. The source material was naive T cells sorted from blood. For the CDR3, the DNA is TGTGCCAGCACGGACAGCAAAGAGACCCAGTACTTC. The encoded protein is CASTDSKETQYF.